Each of the 13 T cell receptor beta chains below was sequenced from the same sample in a study of metastatic and nonmetastatic thyroid tumors. Using MiXCR, TCRdb reanalyzed the PCR reads. The sample includes 25,000 to 35,000 clones, 11% seen only once; the top ten take about a sixth. None of the patients had undergone any treatment ahead of thyroid surgery. Material: blood. The receptors derive from a female donor with papillary thyroid cancer or a benign thyroid nodule (not recorded which). Some clones in this sample may be carry-over from other donors' samples.

This clone was observed many times. This rearrangement joins TRBV5-4 to TRBJ2-5; 9 bases agree with TRBD1. Looked up from germline, CDR1 is SGHNT and CDR2 is YYREEE (reference sequence). The CDR3 extends over 15 amino acids. V was pared by 3 bases and J by 4 bases, with 7 bases of the junction left unmatched. CDR3 loop: CASSYGQGRRETQYF. The CDR3 DNA reads as TGTGCCAGCAGCTACGGACAGGGGCGGAGAGAGACCCAGTACTTC.

The chain joins TRBV9 to TRBJ2-7; D uncertain. Trimming removed 2 bases at V and 3 bases at J, with 9 bases between. Germline CDR1 reads SGDLS; CDR2 reads YYNGEE. This CDR3 comprises 13 residues. The CDR3 sequence is CASSVQHGYEQYF. The CDR3 DNA follows: TGTGCCAGCAGCGTCCAACATGGCTACGAGCAGTACTTC.

This clone was observed a few times. This may be a read error: a much more frequent sequence differs by one nucleotide. V usage is TRBV6-1 and J usage is TRBJ1-2, with 10 bases lining up with TRBD1. From germline, CDR1 is MNHNS and CDR2 SASEGT. V gave up 7 bases and J gave up 8 bases; unmatched junction bases: 7. The CDR3 is 13 amino acids. CDR3 DNA: TGTGCCAGCAATTACGGGACAGGGGACGGCTACACCTTC. Protein product: CASNYGTGDGYTF.

The chain combines TRBV10-3 with TRBJ1-6; TRBD1 matches 7 bases. Per the germline V gene, CDR1 is ENHRY and CDR2 is SYGVKD. J was trimmed by 8 bases and V by 5 bases; bases with no gene match: 6. CDR3 size: 14 residues. Here the CDR3 DNA reads TGTGCCATCAGTAGTCCGGGACAGTATTCACCCCTCCACTTT. This encodes CAISSPGQYSPLHF.

This clone was recorded at least ten times. CDR3 coding DNA: TGCGCCAGCAGCCAGGAAGACAGGTTTTCCTACGAGCAGTACTTC. Its protein product is CASSQEDRFSYEQYF. The chain uses TRBV4-1 and TRBJ2-7, with a tentative D call TRBD1 (6 bases). The V gene's germline CDR1 is MGHRA and CDR2 YSYEKL. V lost 3 bases, J lost 1 base, and 13 bases lay in between. The CDR3 has 15 amino acids.

This sequence joins TRBV15 and TRBJ2-5, with a weak D call TRBD2 (6 bases). V was shortened by 1 base and J by 2 bases, with 11 bases between the two germline ends. CDR3 length: 15 residues. The germline gives CDR1 LNHNV, CDR2 YYDKDF (reference sequence). CDR3 coding DNA: TGTGCCACCAGCAGAGCCCCTGGGGGGCAAGAGACCCAGTACTTC. Its translation is CATSRAPGGQETQYF.

This chain uses TRBV6-1 with TRBJ2-2; D call uncertain. The CDR3 contains 14 residues. Per the germline V gene, CDR1 is MNHNS and CDR2 is SASEGT. Trimming took 8 bases from V and 1 from J, leaving 11 bases between them. This CDR3 reads CASLGEVNTGELFF. CDR3 sequence (DNA): TGTGCCAGCCTGGGCGAGGTGAACACCGGGGAGCTGTTTTTT.

This clone occurred many times. The chain uses TRBV24-1 and TRBJ2-7; D is undetermined. The germline V gene has CDR1 KGHDR and CDR2 SFDVKD. This CDR3 contains 13 residues. The V end was cut by 1 base, the J end by 5 bases, with 8 bases between. The CDR3 DNA follows: TGTGCCACCAGTGATTTTTCGGGCCACGAGCAGTACTTC. Translating it yields CATSDFSGHEQYF.

The V and J genes are TRBV6-1 and TRBJ2-6; D may be TRBD2 (6 bases). V was shortened by 7 bases and J by 0 bases, with 10 bases between the two germline ends. The length of the CDR3 is 15 residues. Looked up from germline, CDR1 is MNHNS and CDR2 is SASEGT. The CDR3 bases are TGTGCCAGCAAAGGAGGGGCCTCTGGGGCCAACGTCCTGACTTTC. Encoded protein: CASKGGASGANVLTF.

In its sample, this clone was seen many times. The conserved phenylalanine or tryptophan normally closing the CDR3 is absent here, so this likely arose from a read error. V and J are TRBV10-3 and TRBJ1-1; D unresolved. Germline CDR1 and CDR2: ENHRY and SYGVKD. This CDR3 has 13 amino acids. Trimming stripped 3 bases from V and 8 bases from J, with 13 bases between. CDR3 loop: CAISEVPAEEAFS. The DNA of the CDR3 is TGTGCCATCAGTGAAGTCCCCGCAGAAGAAGCTTTCTCT.

This clone was seen at least ten times. The chain is built from TRBV20-1 and TRBJ1-1; possibly TRBD1 for D (6 bases). Germline V gives CDR1 DFQATT, CDR2 SNEGSKA (reference sequence). Trimming cost V 1 base and J 0 bases, with 15 bases left between them. This CDR3 contains 16 residues. The chain's CDR3 is CSARGSGQFMNTEAFF. CDR3 coding DNA: TGCAGTGCTAGAGGTTCCGGACAGTTTATGAACACTGAAGCTTTCTTT.

This clone was observed at least ten times. At the DNA level, this CDR3 is encoded by other sequences in the same sample as well. J is TRBJ1-4 and V is TRBV7-8, with 8 bases identical to TRBD1. The V gene end was trimmed by 3 bases and the J gene end by 11 bases; junction bases not matched to a gene: 8. The germline V gene has CDR1 SGHVS and CDR2 FQNEAQ. The CDR3 covers 14 residues. The DNA of the CDR3 is TGTGCCAGCAGCTTTACAGGGGGATTGGAGAAACTGTTTTTT. Its translation is CASSFTGGLEKLFF.

Ten or more counts support this clone. The V gene is TRBV4-2, the J gene TRBJ1-1; D gene ambiguous. This CDR3 spans 14 amino acids. Trimming cost V 4 bases and J 3 bases, with 12 bases left between them. Looked up from germline, CDR1 is LGHNA and CDR2 is YNFKEQ. DNA for the CDR3: TGTGCCAGCAGCCGGTTGGACGAATACACTGAAGCTTTCTTT. Translated, it gives CASSRLDEYTEAFF.